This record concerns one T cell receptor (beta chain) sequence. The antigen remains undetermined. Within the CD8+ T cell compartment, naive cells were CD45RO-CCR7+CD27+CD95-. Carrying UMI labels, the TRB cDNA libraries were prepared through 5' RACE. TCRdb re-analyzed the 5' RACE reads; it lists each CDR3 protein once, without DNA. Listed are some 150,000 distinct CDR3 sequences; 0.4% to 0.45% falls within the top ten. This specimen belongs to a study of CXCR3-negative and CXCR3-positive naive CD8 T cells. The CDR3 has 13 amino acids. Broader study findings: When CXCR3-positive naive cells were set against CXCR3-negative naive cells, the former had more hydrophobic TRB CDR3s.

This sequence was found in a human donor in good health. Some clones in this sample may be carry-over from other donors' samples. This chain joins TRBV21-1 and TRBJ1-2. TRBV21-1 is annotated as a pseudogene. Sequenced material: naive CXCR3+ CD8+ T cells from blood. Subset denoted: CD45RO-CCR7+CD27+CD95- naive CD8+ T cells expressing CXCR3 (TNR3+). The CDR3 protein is CASSTHGGGGYTF.